This T cell receptor (beta chain) was identified during a study of T cells expressing NK-cell markers. The CDR3 has 16 residues. Germline lookup yields CDR1 MNHEY and CDR2 SMNVEV (reference sequence). TCRdb re-called the 5' RACE reads and shows each CDR3 protein once, DNA omitted. The specimen's table records fewer than 400,000 distinct CDR3 sequences. The receptor was isolated from a man aged 18-75 years in good health. What was sequenced was blood T cells: a sorted CD56 or NKG2C T cell subset, CD4+ or CD8+ T cells, or bulk PBMC T cells (not recorded which). The chain employs TRBV27 and TRBJ2-7. The CDR3 spells CASSGKQLSGSYEQYF.